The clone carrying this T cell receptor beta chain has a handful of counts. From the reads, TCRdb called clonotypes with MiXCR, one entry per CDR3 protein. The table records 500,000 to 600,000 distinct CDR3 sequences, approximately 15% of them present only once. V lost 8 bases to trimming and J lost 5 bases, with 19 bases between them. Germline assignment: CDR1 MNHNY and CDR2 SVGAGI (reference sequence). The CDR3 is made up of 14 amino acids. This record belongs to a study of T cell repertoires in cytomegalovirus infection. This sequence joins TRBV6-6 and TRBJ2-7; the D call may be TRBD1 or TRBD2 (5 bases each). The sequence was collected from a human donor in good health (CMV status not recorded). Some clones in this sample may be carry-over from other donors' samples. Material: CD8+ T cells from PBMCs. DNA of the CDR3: TGTGCCAGCGGCCCTTCCGGTGGGGACGACGAGCAGTACTTC. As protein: CASGPSGGDDEQYF.